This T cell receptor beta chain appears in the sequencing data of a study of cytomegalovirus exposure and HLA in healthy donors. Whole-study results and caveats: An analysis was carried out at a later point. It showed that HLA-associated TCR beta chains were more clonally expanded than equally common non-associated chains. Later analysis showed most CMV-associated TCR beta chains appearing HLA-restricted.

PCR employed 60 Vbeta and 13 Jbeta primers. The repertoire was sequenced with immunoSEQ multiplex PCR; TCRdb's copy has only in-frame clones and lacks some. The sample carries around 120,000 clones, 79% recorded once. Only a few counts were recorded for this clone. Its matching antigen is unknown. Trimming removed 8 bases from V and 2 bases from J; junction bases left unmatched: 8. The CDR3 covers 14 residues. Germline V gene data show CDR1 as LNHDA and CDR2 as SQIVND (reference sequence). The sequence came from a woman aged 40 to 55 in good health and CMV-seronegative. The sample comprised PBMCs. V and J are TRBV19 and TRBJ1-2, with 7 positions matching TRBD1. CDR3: CASGQATRNYGYTF. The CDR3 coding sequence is TGTGCCAGTGGACAGGCGACCCGAAACTATGGCTACACCTTC.